This T cell receptor beta chain emerged from a study of CD8 T cells in ankylosing spondylitis. General observations from the study: Disease-linked clones had a CD8+ phenotype and relatively low frequency in peripheral blood. Blood from ankylosing spondylitis patients appeared to carry a characteristic roughly eight-variant TCR beta motif.

Concerning this clonotype itself: Its specificity is unknown.

The CDR3 is 14 amino acids. Germline V gene data show CDR1 as DFQATT and CDR2 as SNEGSKA (reference sequence). V was cut by 1 base and J by 1 base, with 9 bases left in between. The TCR beta libraries were generated through quantitative 5'-RACE incorporating molecular barcodes. One entry per CDR3 protein results from TCRdb running MiXCR on the 5' RACE reads. The data contain around 890,000 distinct CDR3 sequences, 12% of them seen just once; the ten biggest clones take up 0.51%. This TCR was sampled from a male donor with ankylosing spondylitis. The rearrangement joins TRBV20-1 to TRBJ2-3; either TRBD1 or TRBD2 may supply D (5 bases each). Sequenced sample: blood, either unsorted or a sorted T cell fraction (not recorded which). The CDR3 sequence: CSARAQGGTDTQYF. For the CDR3, the DNA is TGCAGTGCTAGAGCGCAGGGAGGCACAGATACGCAGTATTTT.